This TCR beta chain was captured by sequencing in a study of blood T cell repertoires in COVID-19. As for the study in general: Sample material is recorded as cDNA or gDNA derived from T cells, B-cell-depleted T cells, or PBMCs.

During active infection, Seattle patients enrolled and were then monitored through disease. V trimming: 4 bases; J trimming: 3 bases; junction bases outside the gene matches: 6. This CDR3 is 15 amino acids long. Per the germline V gene, CDR1 is LGHNA and CDR2 is YNFKEQ. In the original analysis: Reference gene primer amplification yielded estimated nucleated cell counts. Sequencing used immunoSEQ multiplex PCR; TCRdb keeps in-frame clones, though not all of them. V and J calls and clone size are as listed in that table; D and trimming were resolved from the DNA. The profile shows 250,000 or so clones, around 90% of them singletons.

The clonotype comes from a woman aged 60-75 years with COVID-19, enrolled during active disease. The chain joins TRBV4-2 to TRBJ1-1; 9 nucleotides line up with TRBD1. Sequencing was performed on peripheral blood. The CDR3 spells CASSLGTGSDTEAFF. CDR3 in DNA: TGTGCCAGCAGCCTAGGGACAGGGTCCGACACTGAAGCTTTCTTT.